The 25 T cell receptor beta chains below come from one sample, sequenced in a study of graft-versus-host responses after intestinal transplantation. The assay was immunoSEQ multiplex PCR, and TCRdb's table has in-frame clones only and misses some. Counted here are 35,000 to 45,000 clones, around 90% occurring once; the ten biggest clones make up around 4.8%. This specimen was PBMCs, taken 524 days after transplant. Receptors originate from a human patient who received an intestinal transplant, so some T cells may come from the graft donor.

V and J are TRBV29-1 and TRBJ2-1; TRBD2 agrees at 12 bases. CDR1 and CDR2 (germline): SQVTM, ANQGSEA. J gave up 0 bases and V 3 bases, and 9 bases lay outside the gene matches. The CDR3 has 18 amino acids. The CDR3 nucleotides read TGCAGCGTTGATGGACTAGCGGGACCAACTTTCTCCTACAATGAGCAGTTCTTC. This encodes CSVDGLAGPTFSYNEQFF.

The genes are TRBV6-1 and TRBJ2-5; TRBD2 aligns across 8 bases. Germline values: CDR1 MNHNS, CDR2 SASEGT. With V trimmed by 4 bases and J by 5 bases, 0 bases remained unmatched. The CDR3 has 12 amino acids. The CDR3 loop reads CASSGTSETQYF. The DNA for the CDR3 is TGTGCCAGCAGTGGGACTAGCGAGACCCAGTACTTC.

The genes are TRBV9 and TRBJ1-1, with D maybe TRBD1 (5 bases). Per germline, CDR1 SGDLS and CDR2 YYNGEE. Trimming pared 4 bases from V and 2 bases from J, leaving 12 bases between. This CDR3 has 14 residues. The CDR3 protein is CASSTSGGNTEAFF. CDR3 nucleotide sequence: TGTGCCAGCAGCACCAGCGGGGGAAACACTGAAGCTTTCTTT.

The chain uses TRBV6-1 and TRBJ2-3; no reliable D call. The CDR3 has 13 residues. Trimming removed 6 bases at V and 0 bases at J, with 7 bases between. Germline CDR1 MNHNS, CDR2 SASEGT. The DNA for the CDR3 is TGTGCCAGCAGGGATCCGAGCACAGATACGCAGTATTTT. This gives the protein CASRDPSTDTQYF.

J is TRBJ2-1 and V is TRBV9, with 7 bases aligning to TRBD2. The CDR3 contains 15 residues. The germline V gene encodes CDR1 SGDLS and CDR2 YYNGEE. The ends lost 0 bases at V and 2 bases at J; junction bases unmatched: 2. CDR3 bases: TGTGCCAGCAGCGTAGAAAGCGGGACCTACAATGAGCAGTTCTTC. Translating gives CASSVESGTYNEQFF.

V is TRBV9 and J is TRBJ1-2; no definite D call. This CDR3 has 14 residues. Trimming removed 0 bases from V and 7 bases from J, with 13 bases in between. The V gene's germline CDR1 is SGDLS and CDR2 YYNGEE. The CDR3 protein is CASSVDPVNAGYTF. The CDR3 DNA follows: TGTGCCAGCAGCGTAGACCCGGTAAATGCTGGCTACACCTTC.

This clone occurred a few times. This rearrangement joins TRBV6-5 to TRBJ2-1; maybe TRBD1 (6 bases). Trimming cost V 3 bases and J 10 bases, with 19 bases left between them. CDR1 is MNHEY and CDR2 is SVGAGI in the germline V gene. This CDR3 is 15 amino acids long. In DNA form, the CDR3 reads TGTGCCAGCAGTTATGAGGTTGGGGGCGGTAGGGAGCAGTTCTTC. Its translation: CASSYEVGGGREQFF.

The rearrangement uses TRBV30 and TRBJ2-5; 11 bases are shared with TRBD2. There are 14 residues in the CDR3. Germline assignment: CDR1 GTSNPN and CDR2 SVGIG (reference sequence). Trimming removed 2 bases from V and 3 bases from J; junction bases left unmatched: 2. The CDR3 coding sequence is TGTGCCTGGAGTAAGGGACTAGCGGAAGAGACCCAGTACTTC. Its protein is CAWSKGLAEETQYF.

In nucleotides, the CDR3 is TGTGCCAGCAGTGGGGACACCCGAAGTCAGCATTTT. Its translation is CASSGDTRSQHF. This chain joins TRBV7-9 and TRBJ1-5, with D perhaps TRBD1 (6 bases). Trimming took 6 bases from V and 13 from J, leaving 16 bases between them. The CDR3 runs to 12 residues. The germline V gene encodes CDR1 SEHNR and CDR2 FQNEAQ (reference sequence).

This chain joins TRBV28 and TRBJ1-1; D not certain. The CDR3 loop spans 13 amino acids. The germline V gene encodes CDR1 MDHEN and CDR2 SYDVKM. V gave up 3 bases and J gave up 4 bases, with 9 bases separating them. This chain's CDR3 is CASSLGGITEAFF. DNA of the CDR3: TGTGCCAGCAGTTTGGGAGGAATCACTGAAGCTTTCTTT.

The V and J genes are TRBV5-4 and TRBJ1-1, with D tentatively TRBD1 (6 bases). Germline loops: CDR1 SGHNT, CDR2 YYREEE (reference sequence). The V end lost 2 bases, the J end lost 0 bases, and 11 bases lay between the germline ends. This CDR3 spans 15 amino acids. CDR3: CASSFRGSVNTEAFF. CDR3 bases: TGTGCCAGCAGCTTCAGGGGATCGGTGAACACTGAAGCTTTCTTT. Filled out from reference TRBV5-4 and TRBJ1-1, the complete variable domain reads ETGVTQSPTHLIKTRGQQVTLRCSSQSGHNTVSWYQQALGQGPQFIFQYYREEENGRGNFPPRFSGLQFPNYSSELNVNALELDDSALYLCASSFRGSVNTEAFFGQGTRLTVV.

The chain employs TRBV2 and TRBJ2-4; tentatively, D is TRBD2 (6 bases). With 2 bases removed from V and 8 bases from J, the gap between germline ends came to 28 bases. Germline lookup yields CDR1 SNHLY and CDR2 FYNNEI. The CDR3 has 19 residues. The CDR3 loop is CASSEHAGLLWGGNYIQYF. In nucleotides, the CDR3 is TGTGCCAGCAGTGAACATGCGGGACTCCTGTGGGGTGGAAACTACATTCAGTACTTC.

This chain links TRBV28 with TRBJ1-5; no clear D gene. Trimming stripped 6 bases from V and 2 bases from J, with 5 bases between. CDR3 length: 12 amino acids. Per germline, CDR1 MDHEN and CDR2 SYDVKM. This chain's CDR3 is CASRVGNQPQHF. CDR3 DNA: TGTGCCAGCAGGGTGGGCAATCAGCCCCAGCATTTT. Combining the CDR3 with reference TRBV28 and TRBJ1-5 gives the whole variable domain DVKVTQSSRYLVKRTGEKVFLECVQDMDHENMFWYRQDPGLGLRLIYFSYDVKMKEKGDIPEGYSVSREKKERFSLILESASTNQTSMYLCASRVGNQPQHFGDGTRLSIL.

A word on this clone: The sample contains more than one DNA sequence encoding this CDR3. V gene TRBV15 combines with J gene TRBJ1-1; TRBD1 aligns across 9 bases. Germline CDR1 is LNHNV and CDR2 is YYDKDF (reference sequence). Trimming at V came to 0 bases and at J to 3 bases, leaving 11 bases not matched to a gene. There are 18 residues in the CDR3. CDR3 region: CATSRDLETGGPDTEAFF. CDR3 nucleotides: TGTGCCACCAGCAGAGATCTCGAGACAGGGGGACCTGACACTGAAGCTTTCTTT. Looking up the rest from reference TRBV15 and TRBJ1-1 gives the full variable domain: DAMVIQNPRYQVTQFGKPVTLSCSQTLNHNVMYWYQQKSSQAPKLLFHYYDKDFNNEADTPDNFQSRRPNTSFCFLDIRSPGLGDTAMYLCATSRDLETGGPDTEAFFGQGTRLTVV.

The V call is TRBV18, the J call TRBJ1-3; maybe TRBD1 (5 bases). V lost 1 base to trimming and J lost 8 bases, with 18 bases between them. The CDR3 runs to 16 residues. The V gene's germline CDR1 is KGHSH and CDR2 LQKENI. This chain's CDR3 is CASSPLQGPLGHTIYF. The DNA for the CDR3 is TGTGCCAGCTCACCACTTCAGGGCCCCCTTGGGCACACCATATATTTT.

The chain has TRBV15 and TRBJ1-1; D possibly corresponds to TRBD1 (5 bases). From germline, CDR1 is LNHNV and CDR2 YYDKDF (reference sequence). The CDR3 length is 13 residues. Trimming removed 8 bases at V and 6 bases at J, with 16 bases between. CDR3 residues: CATRTGTEPEAFF. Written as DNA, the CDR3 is TGTGCCACCCGTACCGGGACGGAACCTGAAGCTTTCTTT. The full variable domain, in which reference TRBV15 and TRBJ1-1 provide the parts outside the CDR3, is DAMVIQNPRYQVTQFGKPVTLSCSQTLNHNVMYWYQQKSSQAPKLLFHYYDKDFNNEADTPDNFQSRRPNTSFCFLDIRSPGLGDTAMYLCATRTGTEPEAFFGQGTRLTVV.

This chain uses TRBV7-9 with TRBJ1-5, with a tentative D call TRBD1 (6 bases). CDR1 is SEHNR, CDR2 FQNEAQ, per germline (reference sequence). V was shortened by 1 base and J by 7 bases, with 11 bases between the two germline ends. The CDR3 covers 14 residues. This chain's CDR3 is CASSLGGLGQPQHF. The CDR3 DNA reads TGTGCCAGCAGCTTAGGGGGGCTGGGCCAGCCCCAGCATTTT.

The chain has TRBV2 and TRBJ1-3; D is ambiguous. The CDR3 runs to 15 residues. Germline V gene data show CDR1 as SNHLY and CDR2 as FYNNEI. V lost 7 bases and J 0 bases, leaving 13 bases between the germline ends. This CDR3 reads CASTGGGNSGNTIYF. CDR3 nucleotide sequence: TGTGCCAGCACCGGAGGAGGGAACTCTGGAAACACCATATATTTT.

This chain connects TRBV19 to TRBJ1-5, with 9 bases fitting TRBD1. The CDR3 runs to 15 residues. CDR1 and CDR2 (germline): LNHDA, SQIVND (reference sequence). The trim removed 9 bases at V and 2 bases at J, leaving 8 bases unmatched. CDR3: CASATGQGGNQPQHF. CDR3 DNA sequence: TGTGCCAGCGCCACGGGACAGGGAGGCAATCAGCCCCAGCATTTT. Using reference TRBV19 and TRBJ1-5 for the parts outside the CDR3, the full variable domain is DGGITQSPKYLFRKEGQNVTLSCEQNLNHDAMYWYRQDPGQGLRLIYYSQIVNDFQKGDIAEGYSVSREKKESFPLTVTSAQKNPTAFYLCASATGQGGNQPQHFGDGTRLSIL.

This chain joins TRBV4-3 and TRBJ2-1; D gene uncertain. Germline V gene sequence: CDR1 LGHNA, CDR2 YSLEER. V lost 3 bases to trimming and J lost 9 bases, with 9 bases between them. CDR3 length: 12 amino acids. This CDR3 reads CASSHEVGEQFF. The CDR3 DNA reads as TGCGCCAGCAGCCACGAGGTGGGTGAGCAGTTCTTC.

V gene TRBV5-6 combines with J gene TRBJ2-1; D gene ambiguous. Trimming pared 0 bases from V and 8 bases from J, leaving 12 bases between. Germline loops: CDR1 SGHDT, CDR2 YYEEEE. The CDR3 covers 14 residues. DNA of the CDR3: TGTGCCAGCAGCTTGGCCTTGATGGGCGATGAGCAGTTCTTC. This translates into CASSLALMGDEQFF.

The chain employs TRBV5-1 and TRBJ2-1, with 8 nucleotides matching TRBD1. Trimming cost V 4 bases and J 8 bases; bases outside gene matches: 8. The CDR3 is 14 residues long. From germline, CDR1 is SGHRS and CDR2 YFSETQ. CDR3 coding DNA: TGCGCCAGCAGCCGGCTGACAGGGGTCGATGAGCAGTTCTTC. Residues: CASSRLTGVDEQFF.

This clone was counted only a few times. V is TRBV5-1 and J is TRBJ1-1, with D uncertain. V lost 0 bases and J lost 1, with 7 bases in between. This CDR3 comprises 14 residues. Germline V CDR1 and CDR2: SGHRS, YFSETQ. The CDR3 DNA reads TGCGCCAGCAGCTTGGTGGCGAAGAACACTGAAGCTTTCTTT. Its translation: CASSLVAKNTEAFF.

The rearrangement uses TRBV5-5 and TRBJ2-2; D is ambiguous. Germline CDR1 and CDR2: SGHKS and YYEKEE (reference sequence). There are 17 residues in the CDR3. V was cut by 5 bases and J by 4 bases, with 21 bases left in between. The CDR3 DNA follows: TGTGCCAGCAGTCTTCGTGTCGAGGCAGACATCACCGGGGAGCTGTTTTTT. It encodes CASSLRVEADITGELFF.

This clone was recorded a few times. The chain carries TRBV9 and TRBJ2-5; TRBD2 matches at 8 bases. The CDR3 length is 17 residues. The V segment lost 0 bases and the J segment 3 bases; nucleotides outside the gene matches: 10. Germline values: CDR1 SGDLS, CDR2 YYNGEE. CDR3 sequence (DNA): TGTGCCAGCAGCGTAGGGGGTAGCGGGACGCAAAAAGAGACCCAGTACTTC. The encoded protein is CASSVGGSGTQKETQYF. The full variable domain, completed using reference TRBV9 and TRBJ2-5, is DSGVTQTPKHLITATGQRVTLRCSPRSGDLSVYWYQQSLDQGLQFLIQYYNGEERAKGNILERFSAQQFPDLHSELNLSSLELGDSALYFCASSVGGSGTQKETQYFGPGTRLLVL.